Only a few counts were recorded for the clone carrying this TCR beta chain. Its specificity is unknown. Measured with immunoSEQ multiplex PCR; TCRdb has only the in-frame clones, and not every one. The repertoire consists of over 950 clones, with roughly 71% occurring once and the leading ten covering 12%. In germline, CDR1 is SGHDN, CDR2 FVKESK. The CDR3 contains 14 residues. With V trimmed by 5 bases and J by 3 bases, 2 bases remained unmatched. This sample is drawn from a study of T cells after posttransplantation cyclophosphamide. Findings and caveats of the study: Recipient CMV seropositivity and CMV reactivation strongly tracked TRB clonality.

The origin of this receptor is a man aged 50-59 years in good health, CMV-negative, and a related stem cell transplant donor. Sequences were obtained from memory CD8+ T cells sorted from blood. The V gene is TRBV14, the J gene TRBJ2-1; TRBD2 matches at 9 bases. Here the CDR3 reads CASSSGGFYNEQFF. The CDR3 coding sequence is TGTGCCAGCAGCAGCGGGGGGTTCTACAATGAGCAGTTCTTC. Supplemented by reference TRBV14 and TRBJ2-1, the full variable domain reads EAGVTQFPSHSVIEKGQTVTLRCDPISGHDNLYWYRRVMGKEIKFLLHFVKESKQDESGMPNNRFLAERTGGTYSTLKVQPAELEDSGVYFCASSSGGFYNEQFFGPGTRLTVL.